The next 12 T cell receptor beta chains were all read from a single sample in a study of T-cell reconstitution after alpha-beta-depleted transplantation in children. It was with unique molecular identifiers that the TCRbeta library was prepared. TCRdb reprocessed the PCR reads via MiXCR and lists one record per CDR3 protein. The repertoire holds more than 550,000 distinct CDR3 sequences, with 10% to 13% as singletons. The sample consisted of PBMCs from the stem cell graft donor, taken from the stem cell graft. All receptors derive from a human donor who donated a stem cell graft to a child with acute myeloid leukemia.

There are many counts of this clonotype. This chain links TRBV19 with TRBJ2-5, with a possible D match to TRBD1 (6 bases). Deletions cut 6 bases from V and 1 base from J, with 15 bases between. Per germline, CDR1 LNHDA and CDR2 SQIVND (reference sequence). The CDR3 length is 15 residues. This CDR3 reads CASSRSGHSQETQYF. DNA of the CDR3: TGTGCCAGTAGCCGCTCGGGACACTCCCAAGAGACCCAGTACTTC.

This clonotype was seen repeatedly, ten times or more. The chain combines TRBV27 with TRBJ2-2, with D tentatively TRBD1 or TRBD2 (5 bases each). Germline CDR1 MNHEY, CDR2 SMNVEV (reference sequence). CDR3 length: 15 residues. Trimming shortened V by 7 bases and J by 0 bases, and 12 bases separated the two germline ends. CDR3 sequence reads: CASTPGPANTGELFF. The CDR3 nucleotides are TGTGCCAGCACCCCGGGGCCCGCGAACACCGGGGAGCTGTTTTTT.

Written as DNA, the CDR3 is TGTGCCAGCTCACCGCTAGATCTAGCGGGAGGGCCCCACGAGCAGTACTTC. This gives the protein CASSPLDLAGGPHEQYF. The chain links TRBV18 to TRBJ2-7; TRBD2 aligns across 12 bases. CDR3 length equals 17 residues. V shed 3 bases and J 5 bases; nucleotides not matched to a gene: 11. Germline-derived CDR1 and CDR2 are KGHSH and LQKENI.

This clonotype was observed at least ten times. This chain connects TRBV20-1 to TRBJ1-6, with D perhaps TRBD1 (6 bases). Germline CDR1 DFQATT, CDR2 SNEGSKA (reference sequence). This CDR3 comprises 14 residues. V lost 3 bases and J lost 4, with 10 bases in between. In DNA, the CDR3 is TGCAGTGCTAGGGACGGACAGTATAATTCACCCCTCCACTTT. This sequence encodes CSARDGQYNSPLHF.

This clonotype was detected many times. The chain uses TRBV2 and TRBJ2-1; 12 positions agree with TRBD2. The germline V gene encodes CDR1 SNHLY and CDR2 FYNNEI. The CDR3 runs to 17 residues. The V gene end was trimmed by 4 bases and the J gene end by 7 bases; junction bases not matched to a gene: 11. This CDR3 reads CASSVGLLAGGPNEQFF. CDR3 bases: TGTGCCAGCAGTGTTGGACTCCTAGCGGGAGGGCCTAATGAGCAGTTCTTC.

The chain joins TRBV27 to TRBJ2-4, with D perhaps matching TRBD1 (9 bases). V was shortened by 4 bases and J by 6 bases, with 22 bases between the two germline ends. Germline-derived CDR1 and CDR2 are MNHEY and SMNVEV (reference sequence). This CDR3 contains 17 residues. CDR3 DNA: TGTGCCAGCAGTTCGGGACAGGGCAGCGGGAGCGGAAACATTCAGTACTTC. This codes for CASSSGQGSGSGNIQYF.

This clonotype was detected ten times or more. This chain joins TRBV20-1 and TRBJ2-7; TRBD1 might be the D (11 bases). Trimming shortened V by 6 bases and J by 5 bases, and 29 bases separated the two germline ends. The germline gives CDR1 DFQATT, CDR2 SNEGSKA (reference sequence). The CDR3 has 17 amino acids. CDR3 region: CSAGGQGAASGSHEQYF. The CDR3 nucleotides are TGCAGTGCGGGAGGACAGGGGGCGGCTAGCGGGAGCCACGAGCAGTACTTC.

The table lists this clonotype with many counts. The V call is TRBV27, the J call TRBJ2-7, with TRBD2 identical over 16 bases. V gave up 5 bases and J gave up 6 bases; unmatched junction bases: 4. Germline values: CDR1 MNHEY, CDR2 SMNVEV (reference sequence). The length of the CDR3 is 15 residues. The CDR3 DNA is TGTGCCAGCAGTCCAGGGACTAGCGGGAGGGGCGAGCAGTACTTC. Protein sequence: CASSPGTSGRGEQYF.

This chain links TRBV7-9 with TRBJ2-2; the match to TRBD2 covers 8 bases. The CDR3 consists of 15 residues. Germline V CDR1 and CDR2: SEHNR, FQNEAQ (reference sequence). With 7 bases clipped from V and 5 bases from J, the junction kept 9 bases outside the gene matches. CDR3 sequence reads: CASTRGTRGTGELFF. The CDR3 DNA follows: TGTGCCAGCACGAGGGGGACTAGAGGGACCGGGGAGCTGTTTTTT.

V gene TRBV11-2 combines with J gene TRBJ1-5, with D perhaps TRBD1 (6 bases). V was shortened by 4 bases and J by 3 bases, with 13 bases between the two germline ends. Looked up from germline, CDR1 is SGHAT and CDR2 is FQNNGV. CDR3 length: 15 residues. CDR3 nucleotides: TGTGCCAGCAGCTCCCAGGGGAATAACAATCAGCCCCAGCATTTT. This encodes CASSSQGNNNQPQHF.

This clonotype came up a few times. The genes are TRBV29-1 and TRBJ2-1; TRBD2 is a possible D gene (6 bases). V lost 5 bases and J 2 bases, leaving 10 bases between the germline ends. Germline loops: CDR1 SQVTM, CDR2 ANQGSEA. The CDR3 loop spans 13 amino acids. The DNA of the CDR3 is TGCAGCGTTCCGGGAGATCCCTACAATGAGCAGTTCTTC. This codes for CSVPGDPYNEQFF.

The chain carries TRBV3-1 and TRBJ2-3; 14 bases match TRBD2. V shed 4 bases, J shed 5 bases, and the junction held 8 bases outside the gene matches. Germline CDR1 and CDR2: LGHDT and YNNKEL (reference sequence). CDR3 length equals 17 residues. CDR3 in amino acids: CASSPLGLAGEKDTQYF. For the CDR3, the DNA is TGTGCCAGCAGCCCGTTGGGACTAGCGGGAGAAAAAGATACGCAGTATTTT.